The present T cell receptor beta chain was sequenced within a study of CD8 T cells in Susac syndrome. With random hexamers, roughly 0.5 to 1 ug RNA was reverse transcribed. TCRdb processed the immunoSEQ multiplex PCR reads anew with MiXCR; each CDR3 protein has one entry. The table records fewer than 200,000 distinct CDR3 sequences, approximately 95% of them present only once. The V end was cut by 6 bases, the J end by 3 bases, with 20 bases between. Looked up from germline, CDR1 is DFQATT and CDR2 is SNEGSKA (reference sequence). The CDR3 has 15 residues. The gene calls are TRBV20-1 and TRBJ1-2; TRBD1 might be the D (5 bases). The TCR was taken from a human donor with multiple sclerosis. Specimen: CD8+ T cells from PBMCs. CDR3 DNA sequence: TGCAGTGCCAAAACAACAGGAACACAGGACTATGGCTACACCTTC. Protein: CSAKTTGTQDYGYTF.